These 26 T cell receptor beta chains were sequenced from one sample in a study of cytomegalovirus exposure and HLA in healthy donors. The method was immunoSEQ multiplex PCR; TCRdb's version includes in-frame clones alone and lacks a portion of them. The table has roughly 70,000 clones, approximately 97% seen once. Sequenced input: PBMCs. The source of these receptors is a woman in her late teens or twenties in good health and CMV-seropositive.

The CDR3 spells CAWSVLAGGGNEQFF. The CDR3 nucleotides read TGTGCCTGGAGTGTACTAGCGGGAGGCGGGAATGAGCAGTTCTTC. The chain joins TRBV30 to TRBJ2-1; 12 bases fit TRBD2. The CDR3 loop spans 15 amino acids. The germline V gene has CDR1 GTSNPN and CDR2 SVGIG (reference sequence). J lost 7 bases, V lost 0 bases, and 4 bases had no gene match.

V gene TRBV7-3 combines with J gene TRBJ2-3; the D gene is possibly TRBD2 (6 bases). CDR3 size: 13 residues. Germline V gene data show CDR1 as SGHTA and CDR2 as FQGTGA. The V end was cut by 3 bases, the J end by 4 bases, with 8 bases between. The CDR3 coding sequence is TGTGCCAGCAGCTTCCGCGGGGCAGATACGCAGTATTTT. As protein: CASSFRGADTQYF. The full variable domain, completed using reference TRBV7-3 and TRBJ2-3, is GAGVSQTPSNKVTEKGKYVELRCDPISGHTALYWYRQSLGQGPEFLIYFQGTGAADDSGLPNDRFFAVRPEGSVSTLKIQRTERGDSAVYLCASSFRGADTQYFGPGTRLTVL.

V usage is TRBV6-5 and J usage is TRBJ2-5; weak D call: TRBD2 (5 bases). Trimming took 6 bases from V and 5 from J, leaving 10 bases between them. CDR1 and CDR2 from the germline V gene are MNHEY and SVGAGI. CDR3 size: 12 residues. The CDR3 reads CASRSPGETQYF. CDR3 nucleotides: TGTGCCAGCAGGAGCCCGGGGGAGACCCAGTACTTC.

The chain has TRBV9 and TRBJ2-5, with 14 positions matching TRBD2. Germline trimming cut 3 bases from V and 4 bases from J; bases unmatched to any gene: 8. The germline gives CDR1 SGDLS, CDR2 YYNGEE. This CDR3 spans 17 amino acids. CDR3 nucleotides: TGTGCCAGCAGCGCCCCCGGGACTAGCGGGAGTACAGAGACCCAGTACTTC. It translates to CASSAPGTSGSTETQYF.

This chain connects TRBV29-1 to TRBJ2-7; 8 bases align to TRBD2. V lost 2 bases and J lost 3; bases outside the gene matches: 3. This CDR3 region has 13 residues. Germline loops: CDR1 SQVTM, CDR2 ANQGSEA. CDR3 in amino acids: CSVELAGLYEQYF. CDR3 coding DNA: TGCAGCGTTGAATTAGCGGGACTCTACGAGCAGTACTTC.

CDR3 bases: TGTGCCAGCAGCCAAGGGCAGAGGGCCGAGCAGTACTTC. Translating gives CASSQGQRAEQYF. The rearrangement uses TRBV14 and TRBJ2-7; weak D call: TRBD2 (5 bases). The CDR3 has 13 residues. V was clipped by 1 base and J by 6 bases, with 10 bases between them. Looked up from germline, CDR1 is SGHDN and CDR2 is FVKESK.

The chain combines TRBV27 with TRBJ1-2; perhaps TRBD1 as D (6 bases). Germline V lookup: CDR1 MNHEY, CDR2 SMNVEV (reference sequence). This CDR3 has 15 residues. Trimming took off 5 bases at V and 4 bases at J, with 17 bases between the two ends. CDR3 protein: CASSPRGGGAYGYTF. The CDR3 DNA sequence: TGTGCCAGCAGTCCCCGGGGAGGGGGTGCCTATGGCTACACCTTC.

The V gene is TRBV18, the J gene TRBJ1-1; D is uncertain. CDR1 KGHSH and CDR2 LQKENI come from the germline V gene. The CDR3 spans 14 residues. V was trimmed by 5 bases and J by 6 bases, leaving 16 bases between them. The CDR3 loop reads CASSREPEGSEAFF. The CDR3 DNA sequence: TGTGCCAGCTCAAGAGAACCTGAGGGATCTGAAGCTTTCTTT.

This rearrangement joins TRBV6-4 to TRBJ1-5; D is possibly TRBD1 (5 bases). V was trimmed by 8 bases and J by 1 base, leaving 9 bases between them. Germline V gives CDR1 MRHNA, CDR2 SNTAGT. The CDR3 sequence is 13 residues long. The chain's CDR3 is CASSEGSNQPQHF. The CDR3 DNA is TGTGCCAGCTCGGAGGGGAGCAATCAGCCCCAGCATTTT.

The V call is TRBV7-9, the J call TRBJ2-6, with 8 positions matching TRBD2. V was pared by 5 bases and J by 6 bases, with 6 bases of the junction left unmatched. CDR1 is SEHNR, CDR2 FQNEAQ, per germline (reference sequence). CDR3 size: 15 residues. The CDR3 region is CASSPRGGEANVLTF. The CDR3, as DNA: TGTGCCAGCAGCCCCCGGGGGGGTGAGGCCAACGTCCTGACTTTC.

The J gene is TRBJ1-1, the V gene TRBV19, with TRBD1 identical over 7 bases. The germline V gene has CDR1 LNHDA and CDR2 SQIVND (reference sequence). The CDR3 extends over 14 amino acids. V lost 5 bases to trimming and J lost 1 base; unmatched junction nucleotides: 4. The DNA of the CDR3 is TGTGCCAGTAGTCCCCGGACAGGGAACACTGAAGCTTTCTTT. Amino acids: CASSPRTGNTEAFF.

The V and J genes are TRBV4-1 and TRBJ2-2, with a possible D match to TRBD1 (6 bases). Deletions cut 3 bases from V and 5 bases from J, with 13 bases between. This CDR3 is 15 amino acids long. Germline V lookup: CDR1 MGHRA, CDR2 YSYEKL. CDR3 protein: CASSHLHRETGELFF. CDR3 nucleotide sequence: TGCGCCAGCAGCCATTTACACAGGGAAACCGGGGAGCTGTTTTTT.

The CDR3: CASSPRGNTEAFF. CDR3 nucleotide sequence: TGTGCCAGCTCCCCACGTGGCAACACTGAAGCTTTCTTT. The chain is built from TRBV28 and TRBJ1-1, with unresolved D. The CDR3 extends over 13 amino acids. Trimming shortened V by 8 bases and J by 2 bases, and 12 bases separated the two germline ends. CDR1 MDHEN and CDR2 SYDVKM come from the germline V gene.

This chain links TRBV5-8 with TRBJ1-2; 8 bases are a match to TRBD1. J lost 3 bases, V lost 6 bases, and 10 bases had no gene match. This CDR3 contains 15 residues. Germline CDR1 is SGHTS and CDR2 is YDEGEE. The CDR3 DNA reads as TGTGCCAGCACCAGGGGGCCCGTAAGAGACTATGGCTACACCTTC. This gives the protein CASTRGPVRDYGYTF.

This chain links TRBV19 with TRBJ1-3; possible D gene TRBD1, 6 bases. Looked up from germline, CDR1 is LNHDA and CDR2 is SQIVND (reference sequence). Trimming pared 5 bases from V and 3 bases from J, leaving 17 bases between. The CDR3 runs to 16 residues. For the CDR3, the DNA is TGTGCCAGTAGTCACAGGACAGATTTGAATGGAAACACCATATATTTT. It encodes CASSHRTDLNGNTIYF.

This chain uses TRBV19 with TRBJ2-7; 7 bases line up with TRBD1. The trim removed 5 bases at V and 7 bases at J, leaving 11 bases unmatched. The CDR3 sequence is 14 residues long. Looked up from germline, CDR1 is LNHDA and CDR2 is SQIVND (reference sequence). The CDR3 sequence: CASSRRQGGDEQYF. The CDR3 DNA is TGTGCCAGTAGTCGAAGACAGGGTGGAGATGAGCAGTACTTC.

This chain links TRBV4-1 with TRBJ2-4; possibly TRBD2 for D (6 bases). V was cut by 1 base and J by 0 bases, with 16 bases left in between. The CDR3 loop spans 18 amino acids. Germline CDR1 reads MGHRA; CDR2 reads YSYEKL. The CDR3 nucleotides read TGCGCCAGCAGCCAAGGGTCGTTAAGGGGACTAGCCAAAAACATTCAGTACTTC. Translating it yields CASSQGSLRGLAKNIQYF.

The chain employs TRBV27 and TRBJ1-1; D ambiguous. Germline CDR1 MNHEY, CDR2 SMNVEV (reference sequence). V was cut by 0 bases and J by 1 base, with 9 bases left in between. CDR3 size: 15 residues. CDR3 nucleotides: TGTGCCAGCAGTTTATCGGTAGATAGGAACACTGAAGCTTTCTTT. Translated: CASSLSVDRNTEAFF.

The V gene is TRBV27, the J gene TRBJ2-7, with 7 bases aligning to TRBD1. The CDR3 length is 14 residues. Germline CDR1 reads MNHEY; CDR2 reads SMNVEV (reference sequence). J lost 6 bases, V lost 5 bases, and 10 bases had no gene match. The CDR3 DNA is TGTGCCAGCAGTACGGACAGGTTAAGCCCCGAGCAGTACTTC. This codes for CASSTDRLSPEQYF.

The chain carries TRBV5-5 and TRBJ1-1, with a tentative D call TRBD1 (6 bases). The germline V gene encodes CDR1 SGHKS and CDR2 YYEKEE (reference sequence). V gave up 0 bases and J gave up 5 bases, with 14 bases separating them. The length of the CDR3 is 15 residues. The CDR3 here is CASSLGRGAHTEAFF. DNA of the CDR3: TGTGCCAGCAGCTTGGGGCGGGGGGCGCATACTGAAGCTTTCTTT.

V gene TRBV4-1 combines with J gene TRBJ1-5, with 12 bases fitting TRBD1. The V segment lost 0 bases and the J segment 6 bases; nucleotides outside the gene matches: 6. This CDR3 has 17 amino acids. From germline, CDR1 is MGHRA and CDR2 YSYEKL. The CDR3 loop is CASSQDPGTGGSQPQHF. CDR3 in DNA: TGCGCCAGCAGCCAAGACCCCGGGACAGGGGGCAGTCAGCCCCAGCATTTT.

The V call is TRBV5-6, the J call TRBJ2-1, with D perhaps TRBD1 (5 bases). V lost 2 bases and J 5 bases, leaving 11 bases between the germline ends. The CDR3 totals 14 residues. From germline, CDR1 is SGHDT and CDR2 YYEEEE. Here the CDR3 reads CASSLGQGNNEQFF. The CDR3 DNA reads as TGTGCCAGCAGCTTAGGGCAGGGAAACAATGAGCAGTTCTTC.

V gene TRBV27 combines with J gene TRBJ1-1; TRBD1 matches 8 bases. Germline CDR1 is MNHEY and CDR2 is SMNVEV (reference sequence). The CDR3 loop spans 14 amino acids. J was trimmed by 4 bases and V by 4 bases; bases with no gene match: 5. The CDR3 bases are TGTGCCAGCAGTTCAGGGGGCGAGGGCACTGAAGCTTTCTTT. Its protein is CASSSGGEGTEAFF.

This chain links TRBV5-6 with TRBJ2-7, with 11 bases matching TRBD2. The CDR3 runs 17 residues. The junction had 9 bases not matched to a gene; V was cut back by 4 bases and J by 0 bases. Germline V gives CDR1 SGHDT, CDR2 YYEEEE. The CDR3 DNA is TGTGCCAGCAGCCCGGGACTAGCGGAGCAGTCCTCCTACGAGCAGTACTTC. As protein: CASSPGLAEQSSYEQYF.

The genes are TRBV6-5 and TRBJ1-2; D uncertain. Germline loops: CDR1 MNHEY, CDR2 SVGAGI. CDR3 length: 14 amino acids. Trimming removed 2 bases from V and 3 bases from J, with 10 bases in between. CDR3 bases: TGTGCCAGCAGTTACCGGGGTCCGGACTATGGCTACACCTTC. Its translation: CASSYRGPDYGYTF.

The gene calls are TRBV19 and TRBJ1-2; TRBD1 agrees at 7 bases. The CDR3 consists of 13 residues. V shed 5 bases, J shed 6 bases, and the junction held 6 bases outside the gene matches. Germline lookup yields CDR1 LNHDA and CDR2 SQIVND (reference sequence). The CDR3 loop is CASSSARGDGYTF. CDR3 bases: TGTGCCAGTAGTTCAGCCAGGGGGGATGGCTACACCTTC. The full variable domain, rest sourced from reference TRBV19 and TRBJ1-2, is DGGITQSPKYLFRKEGQNVTLSCEQNLNHDAMYWYRQDPGQGLRLIYYSQIVNDFQKGDIAEGYSVSREKKESFPLTVTSAQKNPTAFYLCASSSARGDGYTFGSGTRLTVV.